This entry describes one T cell receptor beta chain. Its specificity is unknown. The sample is drawn from a study of memory CD4+ T cells and cytomegalovirus serostatus. Broader study findings: Median bootstrapped AUC for CMV status was about 0.94 originally, roughly 0.92 US-trained. CD4+ memory repertoires contained 67 of 164 reported CMV TCRbeta sequences.

The sort gate was single viable CD3+CD4+CD8-CD45RO+ cells for memory CD4+ T cells. After thawing, CD4+ T cells were positively selected. Germline lookup yields CDR1 SGHAT and CDR2 FQDESV (reference sequence). CDR3 length: 14 amino acids. V lost 4 bases and J lost 6, with 12 bases in between. Original analysis: Out-of-frame sequences were removed, leaving 2 million to 2.5 million distinct TCRbeta sequences. The table came from immunoSEQ multiplex PCR; TCRdb's copy has only in-frame clones and leaves some out. V and J calls plus clone size are reproduced from that table; the DNA served to infer D and trimming. In the table there are 45,000 to 60,000 clones, 80% to 90% of which are singletons.

The receptor was isolated from an adult in good health and CMV-seropositive. The sample taken for sequencing was memory CD4+ T cells from blood. This sequence joins TRBV11-1 and TRBJ2-2; TRBD1 might be the D (6 bases). CDR3 amino acids: CASSYRQAAGELFF. CDR3 DNA sequence: TGTGCCAGCAGCTACAGACAGGCGGCCGGGGAGCTGTTTTTT.